This entry features one T cell receptor beta chain sequence. Its antigen is not known. The data were taken from a study of blood T cells in healthy people across ages. Points from the study as a whole: Diversity of TCR beta per million T cells declined in a roughly linear way with age.

Through a sample-barcoded 5' primer and a J-beta primer mix, a second PCR was run for roughly 7 to 11 cycles. TCRdb independently ran MiXCR on the 5' RACE reads; one entry per CDR3 protein. Of under 1 million distinct CDR3 sequences listed, roughly 44% were seen once; the top ten hold nearly 20%. The CDR3 is made up of 17 amino acids. The V and J ends lost 4 bases and 0 bases respectively, with 16 bases between them. Germline CDR1 MNHNS, CDR2 SASEGT. The sequence came from a man in his sixties in good health. This chain uses TRBV6-1 with TRBJ1-5, with D unclear. The sequencing sample was made of blood. In DNA form, the CDR3 reads TGTGCCAGCAGTGTCATCATCGGCCGAAATAGCAATCAGCCCCAGCATTTT. Its translation: CASSVIIGRNSNQPQHF.